Included here is one TCR beta chain sequence, with context. Its specific antigen is unknown. One base away there is no much larger clone; base qualities are not given. The library was built by means of the immunoSEQ multiplex PCR assay. As stored in TCRdb, this immuneACCESS dataset retains in-frame rearrangements with V and J assigned. A fraction of the clones does not appear; measured against another copy, unresolved V genes explain less than half of the discrepancy, and the remainder lacks a known reason. For this sample there are approximately 81,000 clones; around 95% appear just once. The top ten hold roughly 0.4% of the sample. In the germline V gene (reference sequence), CDR1 corresponds to LNHDA and CDR2 to SQIVND. The CDR3 numbers 16 residues from cysteine through phenylalanine. Just CDR3 DNA is preserved here, 48 bases in frame from base 1. Clipping removes 8 bases from V and 0 bases from J, with 5 as the unmatched junction base count.

This record comes from a study of technical replicates of blood from a handful of donors listed by TCRdb under 2017. This TCR was sampled from a human donor in good health. The chain joins TRBV19 to TRBJ2-6, and 9 bases in between align with TRBD1. The source material was T cells isolated from PBMCs. CDR3 protein: CASGTGRSSGANVLTF. DNA sequence: TGTGCCAGTGGGACAGGGAGGAGCTCTGGGGCCAACGTCCTGACTTTC. With the portions outside the CDR3 filled from the reference TRBV19 and TRBJ2-6 genes, the complete variable region becomes DGGITQSPKYLFRKEGQNVTLSCEQNLNHDAMYWYRQDPGQGLRLIYYSQIVNDFQKGDIAEGYSVSREKKESFPLTVTSAQKNPTAFYLCASGTGRSSGANVLTFGAGSRLTVL.